One sample yielded the 30 T cell receptor beta chains listed below, sequenced in a study of blood T cells in healthy people across ages (dated by TCRdb to the mid-2010s). Library prep was done by 5' RACE. Sequenced using an Illumina HiSeq 2500. The second PCR ran for about 6 to 11 cycles and used a J-beta primer mix along with a sample-barcoded 5' primer. In TCRdb, the public reads were trimmed at Q25 with fastp and aligned with MiXCR, with productive beta chains retained. Records with the same CDR3 protein are collapsed into one entry carrying the most frequent genes and DNA. The sample table contains about 930,000 distinct CDR3 sequences; only one count was recorded for approximately 32% of them. In total, the top ten clones hold roughly 10% of the sample. The data were also submitted as part of a second study, on T cells of mothers and their children.

Sequencing was done on a sample of blood. Receptors were obtained from a middle-aged woman in good health.

This clonotype was picked up many times. The chain is built from TRBV7-3 and TRBJ2-5; D is undetermined. In germline, CDR1 is SGHTA, CDR2 FQGTGA. Trimming shortened V by 6 bases and J by 2 bases, and 10 bases separated the two germline ends. The CDR3 covers 13 residues. The CDR3 loop reads CASRLHRQETQYF. The CDR3 DNA reads as TGTGCCAGCAGGCTCCATCGTCAAGAGACCCAGTACTTC.

The chain uses TRBV5-1 and TRBJ1-1; D perhaps matches TRBD1 (5 bases). The CDR3 has 16 amino acids. Deletions cut 0 bases from V and 4 bases from J, with 16 bases between. CDR1 is SGHRS, CDR2 YFSETQ, per germline. The CDR3 loop is CASSLGWGGRGTEAFF. The CDR3 DNA follows: TGCGCCAGCAGCTTGGGATGGGGTGGTAGGGGCACTGAAGCTTTCTTT.

V and J are TRBV15 and TRBJ2-7, with 9 bases matching TRBD2. Germline V gene lookup returns CDR1 LNHNV and CDR2 YYDKDF (reference sequence). J was trimmed by 1 base and V by 0 bases; bases with no gene match: 13. The CDR3 runs 19 residues. The CDR3 protein is CATSRDTSGFFGFSYEQYF. Written as DNA, the CDR3 is TGTGCCACCAGCAGAGATACTAGCGGGTTCTTTGGCTTTTCCTACGAGCAGTACTTC.

This chain links TRBV7-3 with TRBJ1-1, with unresolved D. Germline V gene data show CDR1 as SGHTA and CDR2 as FQGTGA. Trimming cost V 4 bases and J 3 bases, with 9 bases left between them. CDR3 length equals 13 residues. The DNA for the CDR3 is TGTGCCAGCAGCTCAATGCAATACACTGAAGCTTTCTTT. Its translation: CASSSMQYTEAFF. The entire variable domain, with the rest obtained from reference TRBV7-3 and TRBJ1-1, is as follows: GAGVSQTPSNKVTEKGKYVELRCDPISGHTALYWYRQSLGQGPEFLIYFQGTGAADDSGLPNDRFFAVRPEGSVSTLKIQRTERGDSAVYLCASSSMQYTEAFFGQGTRLTVV.

Remarks on this clonotype: The germline gene is not matched at one end of the junction; a read error may be the cause. The chain has TRBV5-1 and TRBJ1-1; D call uncertain. Germline CDR1 reads SGHRS; CDR2 reads YFSETQ. CDR3 length: 18 residues. The CDR3 loop reads CAGSTRKRPNPGDTEAFF. The CDR3 nucleotides read TGCGCCGGCAGCACCCGGAAGCGGCCTAACCCGGGAGACACTGAAGCTTTCTTT.

The chain has TRBV7-2 and TRBJ2-1, with D possibly matching TRBD2 (5 bases). Germline assignment: CDR1 SGHTA and CDR2 FQGNSA. This CDR3 is 13 amino acids long. V was shortened by 1 base and J by 9 bases, with 10 bases between the two germline ends. CDR3 protein: CASSLVRESEQFF. The CDR3, as DNA: TGTGCCAGCAGCTTAGTGAGGGAGAGTGAGCAGTTCTTC.

The rearrangement links TRBV2 to TRBJ1-1, with D unresolved. Trimming took 5 bases from V and 8 from J, leaving 12 bases between them. Looked up from germline, CDR1 is SNHLY and CDR2 is FYNNEI. The CDR3 runs to 12 residues. The CDR3 is CASSLQSKEAFF. In DNA form, the CDR3 reads TGTGCCAGCAGTCTGCAGAGCAAAGAAGCTTTCTTT.

This clonotype has just a few counts. A junction end diverges from the germline sequence, so it may reflect a read error. The CDR3 DNA reads TGTGCTAGCAGCTTAGGGGGACAGGGGAACGAGCAGTACTTC. It yields the protein CASSLGGQGNEQYF. This chain joins TRBV7-7 and TRBJ2-7, with 10 bases matching TRBD1. Looked up from germline, CDR1 is SSHAT and CDR2 is FNYEAQ (reference sequence). The CDR3 is made up of 14 amino acids.

In this sample, this clonotype turned up many times. J is TRBJ2-1 and V is TRBV5-8; D may be TRBD2 (6 bases). The CDR3 extends over 17 amino acids. V was clipped by 3 bases and J by 1 base, with 17 bases between them. Germline assignment: CDR1 SGHTS and CDR2 YDEGEE. CDR3 in DNA: TGTGCCAGCAGCTGGGGGGTAGGGAGTAAGTCCTACAATGAGCAGTTCTTC. It is translated as CASSWGVGSKSYNEQFF.

This clonotype was observed a few times. The gene calls are TRBV20-1 and TRBJ2-3; D unresolved. Germline CDR1 and CDR2: DFQATT and SNEGSKA (reference sequence). This CDR3 region has 15 residues. The V end was cut by 3 bases, the J end by 0 bases, with 13 bases between. For the CDR3, the DNA is TGCAGTGCTAGGGCCTGGAACTCTAGCACAGATACGCAGTATTTT. The encoded protein is CSARAWNSSTDTQYF.

The rearrangement joins TRBV4-3 to TRBJ2-5; D call uncertain. CDR3 size: 15 residues. CDR1 is LGHNA and CDR2 is YSLEER in the germline V gene. V gave up 1 base and J gave up 2 bases, with 11 bases separating them. CDR3 nucleotide sequence: TGCGCCAGCAGCCAAGCATCGGCGGCTCAAGAGACCCAGTACTTC. Its translation is CASSQASAAQETQYF.

This clonotype was counted between two and nine times. Written as DNA, the CDR3 is TGTGCCAGCAAAGGGGGCTCTGGGGCCAACGTCCTGACTTTC. It encodes CASKGGSGANVLTF. The chain combines TRBV12-3 or TRBV12-4 with TRBJ2-6, with TRBD1 as a possible D gene (6 bases). Trimming stripped 7 bases from V and 0 bases from J, with 7 bases between. This CDR3 is 14 amino acids long.

The chain combines TRBV2 with TRBJ1-2; D remains ambiguous. The CDR3 consists of 12 residues. CDR1 is SNHLY and CDR2 is FYNNEI in the germline V gene. V was clipped by 2 bases and J by 1 base, with 2 bases between them. The CDR3 bases are TGTGCCAGCAGTGAAAATAACTATGGCTACACCTTC. Translating gives CASSENNYGYTF.

The CDR3 loop reads CSARSATTNEKLFF. DNA of the CDR3: TGCAGTGCTAGGTCGGCCACAACTAATGAAAAACTGTTTTTT. The J gene is TRBJ1-4, the V gene TRBV20-1; D is unresolved. V was shortened by 3 bases and J by 0 bases, with 8 bases between the two germline ends. Per the germline V gene, CDR1 is DFQATT and CDR2 is SNEGSKA (reference sequence). The CDR3 is 14 residues long.

The chain carries TRBV3-1 and TRBJ1-5; D unresolved. Trimming shortened V by 3 bases and J by 4 bases, and 7 bases separated the two germline ends. The germline V gene encodes CDR1 LGHDT and CDR2 YNNKEL (reference sequence). The CDR3 consists of 13 residues. The CDR3 coding sequence is TGTGCCAGCAGCCAGAAAGGGAATCAGCCCCAGCATTTT. Its translation is CASSQKGNQPQHF.

There are a few counts of this clonotype. The rearrangement links TRBV5-1 to TRBJ2-1; TRBD2 matches at 11 bases. V was pared by 4 bases and J by 9 bases, with 12 bases of the junction left unmatched. CDR3 length: 16 residues. The V gene's germline CDR1 is SGHRS and CDR2 YFSETQ. The CDR3 DNA is TGCGCCAGCAGCCTACTAGCGGGGGACCCTTTGCGTGAGCAGTTCTTC. It translates to CASSLLAGDPLREQFF.

This clonotype was seen a handful of times. The V and J genes are TRBV6-1 and TRBJ2-4; D may be TRBD2 (5 bases). The CDR3 totals 16 residues. Trimming removed 5 bases at V and 0 bases at J, with 14 bases between. Germline CDR1 is MNHNS and CDR2 is SASEGT. The CDR3 DNA is TGTGCCAGCAGTTCGGGATTCCTAGGAGCCAAAAACATTCAGTACTTC. It is translated as CASSSGFLGAKNIQYF.

Ten or more counts support this clonotype. The V call is TRBV12-3 or TRBV12-4, the J call TRBJ2-7; 10 bases are a match to TRBD2. The trim removed 6 bases at V and 3 bases at J, leaving 14 bases unmatched. The CDR3 sequence is 17 residues long. CDR3 DNA: TGTGCCAGCAGCCCAACAAAAGGACTAGCGGATAACTACGAGCAGTACTTC. This translates into CASSPTKGLADNYEQYF.

The V gene is TRBV9, the J gene TRBJ1-6, with 11 bases aligning to TRBD1. This CDR3 has 15 amino acids. Trimming at V came to 3 bases and at J to 5 bases, leaving 1 base not matched to a gene. CDR1 and CDR2 (germline): SGDLS, YYNGEE. CDR3 amino acids: CASSGGQGDNSPLHF. CDR3 nucleotides: TGTGCCAGCAGCGGGGGACAGGGGGATAATTCACCCCTCCACTTT.

The sample holds a few counts of this clonotype. V gene TRBV6-5 combines with J gene TRBJ2-7; D remains ambiguous. V was shortened by 4 bases and J by 3 bases, with 16 bases between the two germline ends. This CDR3 region has 15 residues. Germline values: CDR1 MNHEY, CDR2 SVGAGI. DNA of the CDR3: TGTGCCAGCAGTTCAGGCCAGGCAGGATACTACGAGCAGTACTTC. Translating it yields CASSSGQAGYYEQYF.

In the case of this clonotype: Given a much more abundant clone one base away, this may be a read error. The genes are TRBV6-5 and TRBJ2-4; TRBD2 agrees at 10 bases. V was pared by 6 bases and J by 13 bases, with 18 bases of the junction left unmatched. CDR1 and CDR2 from the germline V gene are MNHEY and SVGAGI. The CDR3 is 16 amino acids. The CDR3 DNA reads TGTGCCAGCAGCCCCCTATTGAGCGGGGGGGCCCATGAGCAGTACTTC. Amino acid sequence: CASSPLLSGGAHEQYF.

The sample holds a few counts of this clonotype. This chain connects TRBV3-1 to TRBJ2-1, with TRBD2 identical over 14 bases. With V trimmed by 4 bases and J by 1 base, 6 bases remained unmatched. CDR1 and CDR2 from the germline V gene are LGHDT and YNNKEL (reference sequence). CDR3 length equals 18 residues. The CDR3 DNA reads TGTGCCAGCAGCCTCAGGGGGACTAGCGGGGGTTCCTACAATGAGCAGTTCTTC. Amino acids: CASSLRGTSGGSYNEQFF.

To note about this clonotype: A much larger clone lies a single base off, so this may be a read error. The chain employs TRBV7-9 and TRBJ2-7; D ambiguous. The CDR3 extends over 13 amino acids. With 5 bases removed from V and 4 bases from J, the gap between germline ends came to 12 bases. Germline V gene data show CDR1 as SEHNR and CDR2 as FQNEAQ (reference sequence). CDR3 bases: TGTGCCAGCAGCCCAGACCCGATTTACGAGCAGTACTTC. This encodes CASSPDPIYEQYF. The full variable domain, its missing parts supplied by reference TRBV7-9 and TRBJ2-7, is DTGVSQNPRHKITKRGQNVTFRCDPISEHNRLYWYRQTLGQGPEFLTYFQNEAQLEKSRLLSDRFSAERPKGSFSTLEIQRTEQGDSAMYLCASSPDPIYEQYFGPGTRLTVT.

This clonotype was picked up a small number of times. The chain links TRBV29-1 to TRBJ2-2, with 8 bases matching TRBD1. The germline CDR1 and CDR2 sequences are SQVTM and ANQGSEA. The CDR3 sequence is 14 residues long. Trimming removed 4 bases from V and 2 bases from J; junction bases left unmatched: 3. As DNA, the CDR3 is TGCAGCGTTGCGACAGGGGTCAACACCGGGGAGCTGTTTTTT. Encoded protein: CSVATGVNTGELFF.

The chain joins TRBV9 to TRBJ1-1; 7 bases agree with TRBD1. This CDR3 has 16 amino acids. Germline V CDR1 and CDR2: SGDLS, YYNGEE. The ends lost 0 bases at V and 0 bases at J; junction bases unmatched: 5. The CDR3 region is CASSVGAGGLNTEAFF. As DNA, the CDR3 is TGTGCCAGCAGCGTAGGGGCAGGGGGGCTGAACACTGAAGCTTTCTTT.

V and J are TRBV28 and TRBJ2-1; TRBD1 matches at 7 bases. The CDR3 spans 13 residues. Trimming removed 7 bases from V and 0 bases from J; junction bases left unmatched: 0. The germline gives CDR1 MDHEN, CDR2 SYDVKM. The CDR3 DNA follows: TGTGCCAGCAACAGGGGCTCCTACAATGAGCAGTTCTTC. Translated: CASNRGSYNEQFF.

This chain connects TRBV29-1 to TRBJ1-2, with D uncertain. Looked up from germline, CDR1 is SQVTM and CDR2 is ANQGSEA. Trimming stripped 0 bases from V and 7 bases from J, with 12 bases between. This CDR3 region has 13 residues. The CDR3 loop is CSVEEMLWGGYTF. The DNA of the CDR3 is TGCAGCGTTGAAGAAATGTTGTGGGGTGGCTACACCTTC.

As regards this clonotype: Germline is not matched at one junction end, which may reflect a read error. The gene calls are TRBV4-3 and TRBJ2-4; 9 bases are shared with TRBD1. The J call may be incorrect, as the DNA end agrees better with TRBJ2-7. The CDR3 has 14 residues. The germline V gene encodes CDR1 LGHNA and CDR2 YSLEER. The CDR3 DNA reads as TGCACCAGCAGCCAAGAACAGGGGGCGTACGAGCAGTACTTC. Amino acids: CTSSQEQGAYEQYF.

This chain uses TRBV2 with TRBJ1-2; 8 nucleotides match TRBD1. The CDR3 is 12 amino acids. The ends lost 6 bases at V and 8 bases at J; junction bases unmatched: 5. The germline V gene encodes CDR1 SNHLY and CDR2 FYNNEI. CDR3 residues: CASSSDRGGYTF. In DNA form, the CDR3 reads TGTGCCAGCAGCTCCGACAGGGGCGGCTACACCTTC.

This clonotype came up a few times. The V call is TRBV28, the J call TRBJ2-7; 8 nucleotides line up with TRBD1. CDR1 is MDHEN, CDR2 SYDVKM, per germline. The junction had 11 bases not matched to a gene; V was cut back by 7 bases and J by 6 bases. The CDR3 is 14 residues long. CDR3 sequence: CASTARDRRSEQYF. The CDR3 DNA reads TGTGCCAGCACCGCAAGGGACAGGCGGTCCGAGCAGTACTTC.